This T cell receptor beta chain was sequenced in a study of cytomegalovirus exposure and HLA in healthy donors. This clone was counted once. V lost 5 bases and J 1 base, leaving 12 bases between the germline ends. The CDR3 length is 14 residues. Germline assignment: CDR1 MRHNA and CDR2 SNTAGT. The PCR used 60 Vbeta and 13 Jbeta primers. Produced via immunoSEQ multiplex PCR; TCRdb's table is partial and in-frame only. The data hold tens of thousands of clones, with roughly 80% observed a single time. The source material was PBMCs. The sequence came from a girl aged 2-10 years in good health and CMV-seropositive. The J gene is TRBJ2-7, the V gene TRBV6-4; no reliable D call. In DNA, the CDR3 is TGTGCCAGCAGTACCGAAAGTAGTTCCTACGAGCAGTACTTC. Its protein is CASSTESSSYEQYF.